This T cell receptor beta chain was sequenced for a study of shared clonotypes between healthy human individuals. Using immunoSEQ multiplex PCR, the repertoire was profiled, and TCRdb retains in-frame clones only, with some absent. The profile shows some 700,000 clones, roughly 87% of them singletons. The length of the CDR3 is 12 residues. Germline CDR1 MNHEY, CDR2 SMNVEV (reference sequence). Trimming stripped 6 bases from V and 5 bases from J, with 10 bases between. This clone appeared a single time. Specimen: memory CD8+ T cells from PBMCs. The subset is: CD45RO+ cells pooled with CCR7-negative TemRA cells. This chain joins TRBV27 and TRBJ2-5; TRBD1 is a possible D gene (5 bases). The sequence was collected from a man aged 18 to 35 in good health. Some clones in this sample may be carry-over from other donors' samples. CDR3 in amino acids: CASSPGFETQYF. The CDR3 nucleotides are TGTGCCAGCAGCCCAGGGTTTGAGACCCAGTACTTC.